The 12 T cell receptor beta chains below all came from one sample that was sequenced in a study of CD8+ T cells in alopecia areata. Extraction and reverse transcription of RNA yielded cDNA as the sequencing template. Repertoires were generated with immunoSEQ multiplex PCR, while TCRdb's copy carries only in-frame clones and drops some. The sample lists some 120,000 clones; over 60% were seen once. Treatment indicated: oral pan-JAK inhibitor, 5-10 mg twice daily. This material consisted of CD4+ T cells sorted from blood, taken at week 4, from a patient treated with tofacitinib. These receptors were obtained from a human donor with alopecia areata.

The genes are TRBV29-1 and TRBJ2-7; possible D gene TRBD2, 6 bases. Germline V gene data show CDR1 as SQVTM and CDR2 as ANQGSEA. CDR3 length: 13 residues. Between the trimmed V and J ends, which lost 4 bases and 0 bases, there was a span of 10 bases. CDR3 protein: CSVARDPSYEQYF. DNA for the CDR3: TGCAGCGTTGCGCGGGACCCCTCCTACGAGCAGTACTTC.

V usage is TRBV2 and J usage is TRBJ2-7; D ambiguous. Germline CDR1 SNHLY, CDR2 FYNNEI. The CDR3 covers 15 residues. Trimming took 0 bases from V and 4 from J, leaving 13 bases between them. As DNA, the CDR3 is TGTGCCAGCAGTGAAGCGCCGTTTGGGGTGTACGAGCAGTACTTC. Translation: CASSEAPFGVYEQYF.

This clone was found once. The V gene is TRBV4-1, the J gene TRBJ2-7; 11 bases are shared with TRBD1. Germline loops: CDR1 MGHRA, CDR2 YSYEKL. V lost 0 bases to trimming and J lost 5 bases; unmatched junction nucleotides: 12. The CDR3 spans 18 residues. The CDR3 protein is CASSQDLWTGGVGNEQYF. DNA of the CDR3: TGCGCCAGCAGCCAAGACCTTTGGACAGGGGGCGTAGGGAACGAGCAGTACTTC.

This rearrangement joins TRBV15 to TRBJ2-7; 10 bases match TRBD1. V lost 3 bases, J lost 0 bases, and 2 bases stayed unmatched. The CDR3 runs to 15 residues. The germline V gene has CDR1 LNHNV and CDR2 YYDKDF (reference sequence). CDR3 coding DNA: TGTGCCACCAGCAGGGGGACAGGGGCCTCCTACGAGCAGTACTTC. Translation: CATSRGTGASYEQYF.

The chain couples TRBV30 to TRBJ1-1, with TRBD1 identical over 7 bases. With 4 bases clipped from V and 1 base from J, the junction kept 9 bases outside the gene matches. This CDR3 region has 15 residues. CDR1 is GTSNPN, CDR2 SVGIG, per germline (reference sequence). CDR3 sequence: CAWTELEGANTEAFF. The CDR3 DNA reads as TGTGCCTGGACCGAATTGGAGGGGGCGAACACTGAAGCTTTCTTT.

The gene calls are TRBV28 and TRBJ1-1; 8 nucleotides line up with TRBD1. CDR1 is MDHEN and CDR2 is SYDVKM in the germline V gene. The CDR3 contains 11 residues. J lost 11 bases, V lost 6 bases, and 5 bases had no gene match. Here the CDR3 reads CASSRDRKAFF. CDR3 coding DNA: TGTGCCAGCAGCAGGGACAGGAAGGCTTTCTTT.

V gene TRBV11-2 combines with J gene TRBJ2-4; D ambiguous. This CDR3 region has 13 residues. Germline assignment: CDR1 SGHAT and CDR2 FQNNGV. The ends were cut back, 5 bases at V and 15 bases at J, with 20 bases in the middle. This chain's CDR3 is CASSPSLTGVSYF. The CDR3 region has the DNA TGTGCCAGCAGCCCCTCCCTGACTGGGGTATCGTACTTC.

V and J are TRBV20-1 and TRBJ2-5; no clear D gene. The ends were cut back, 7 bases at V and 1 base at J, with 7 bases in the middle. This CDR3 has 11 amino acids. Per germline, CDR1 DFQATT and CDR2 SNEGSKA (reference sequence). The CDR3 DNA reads TGCAGTGGAGCCAGCCAAGAGACCCAGTACTTC. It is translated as CSGASQETQYF.

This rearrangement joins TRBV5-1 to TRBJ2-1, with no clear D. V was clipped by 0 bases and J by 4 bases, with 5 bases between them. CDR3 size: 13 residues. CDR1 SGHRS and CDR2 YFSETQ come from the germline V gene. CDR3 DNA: TGCGCCAGCAGCTTGGGGGCTTACAATGAGCAGTTCTTC. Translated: CASSLGAYNEQFF.

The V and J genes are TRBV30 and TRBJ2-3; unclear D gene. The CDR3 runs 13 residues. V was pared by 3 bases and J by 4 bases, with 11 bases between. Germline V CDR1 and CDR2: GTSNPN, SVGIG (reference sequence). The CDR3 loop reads CAWSPEVADTQYF. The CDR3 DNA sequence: TGTGCCTGGAGCCCCGAAGTTGCAGATACGCAGTATTTT.

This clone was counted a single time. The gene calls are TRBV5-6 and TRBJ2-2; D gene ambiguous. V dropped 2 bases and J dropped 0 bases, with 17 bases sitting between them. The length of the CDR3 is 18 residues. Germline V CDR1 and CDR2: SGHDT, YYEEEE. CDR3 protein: CASSFPTFGSTNTGELFF. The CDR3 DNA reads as TGTGCCAGCAGCTTCCCAACCTTTGGGTCGACGAACACCGGGGAGCTGTTTTTT.

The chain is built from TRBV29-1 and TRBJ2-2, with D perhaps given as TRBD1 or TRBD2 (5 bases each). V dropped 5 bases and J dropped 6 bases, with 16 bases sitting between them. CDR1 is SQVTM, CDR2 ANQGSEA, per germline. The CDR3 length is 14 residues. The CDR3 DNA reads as TGCAGCGTTCGGGACCGGGGCCGGCCCGGGGAGCTGTTTTTT. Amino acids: CSVRDRGRPGELFF.